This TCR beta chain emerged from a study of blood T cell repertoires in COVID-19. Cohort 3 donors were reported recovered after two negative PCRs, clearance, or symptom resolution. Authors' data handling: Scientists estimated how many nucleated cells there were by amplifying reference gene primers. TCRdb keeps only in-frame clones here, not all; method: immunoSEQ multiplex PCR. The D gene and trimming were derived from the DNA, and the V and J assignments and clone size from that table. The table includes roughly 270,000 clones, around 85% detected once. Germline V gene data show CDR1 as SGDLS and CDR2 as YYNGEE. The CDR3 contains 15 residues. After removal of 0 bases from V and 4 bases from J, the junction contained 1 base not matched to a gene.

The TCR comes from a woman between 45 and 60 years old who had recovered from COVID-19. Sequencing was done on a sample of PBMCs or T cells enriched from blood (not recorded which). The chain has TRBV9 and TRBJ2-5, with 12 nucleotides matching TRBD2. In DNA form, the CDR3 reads TGTGCCAGCAGCGTAGGACTAGCGGGGGCAGAGACCCAGTACTTC. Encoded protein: CASSVGLAGAETQYF.